Reported below is one TCR beta chain. What it binds is unknown. The authors incorporated unique molecular identifiers into the TCR beta cDNA libraries. Some 500,000 cDNA molecules were recovered from an input of about 0.9 to 10 million T cells. TCRdb redid the calling of the PCR reads with MiXCR, one entry per CDR3 protein. The table records some 700,000 distinct CDR3 sequences, 59% of them present only once. Germline CDR1 is SEHNR and CDR2 is FQNEAQ (reference sequence). The CDR3 length is 14 residues. Trimming took 0 bases from V and 9 from J, leaving 9 bases between them. The data derive from a study of post-analysis software for immune sequencing data. Study results and limitations: Controls had significantly higher normalized Chao1 diversity than multiple sclerosis patients. Included in a set of roughly five TRBV segments more frequent in patients than controls were TRBV5-6, TRBV5-1 and TRBV20-1. Samples prepared in the same batch strongly co-clustered by F measure.

The chain recombines TRBV7-9 with TRBJ1-6, with D hard to call. The sequence was collected from a girl aged 2 to 9 with multiple sclerosis. The specimen sequenced was blood. The CDR3 loop reads CASSLAGVGSPLHF. The CDR3 bases are TGTGCCAGCAGCTTAGCCGGGGTCGGTTCACCCCTCCACTTT. Combining the CDR3 with reference TRBV7-9 and TRBJ1-6 gives the whole variable domain DTGVSQNPRHKITKRGQNVTFRCDPISEHNRLYWYRQTLGQGPEFLTYFQNEAQLEKSRLLSDRFSAERPKGSFSTLEIQRTEQGDSAMYLCASSLAGVGSPLHFGNGTRLTVT.